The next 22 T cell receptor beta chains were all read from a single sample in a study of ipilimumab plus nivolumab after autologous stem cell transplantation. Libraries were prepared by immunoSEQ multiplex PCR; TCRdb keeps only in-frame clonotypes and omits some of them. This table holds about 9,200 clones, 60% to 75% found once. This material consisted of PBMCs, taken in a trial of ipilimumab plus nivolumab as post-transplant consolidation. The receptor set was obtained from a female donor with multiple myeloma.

CDR3 loop: CASSFRDGYTF. The CDR3 coding sequence is TGTGCCAGCAGTTTTCGGGATGGCTACACCTTC. This sequence joins TRBV6-1 and TRBJ1-2; D remains unclear. Germline V CDR1 and CDR2: MNHNS, SASEGT. Trimming pared 5 bases from V and 6 bases from J, leaving 7 bases between. The CDR3 length is 11 residues.

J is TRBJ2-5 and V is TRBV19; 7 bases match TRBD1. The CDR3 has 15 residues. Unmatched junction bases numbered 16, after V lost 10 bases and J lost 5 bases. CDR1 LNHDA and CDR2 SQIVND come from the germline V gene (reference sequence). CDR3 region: CATAPTGPQRETQYF. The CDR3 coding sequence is TGTGCCACTGCCCCGACAGGGCCTCAGAGGGAGACCCAGTACTTC.

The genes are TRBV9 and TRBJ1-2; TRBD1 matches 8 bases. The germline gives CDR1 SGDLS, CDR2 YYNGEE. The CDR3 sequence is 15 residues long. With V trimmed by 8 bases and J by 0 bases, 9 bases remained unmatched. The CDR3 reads CASSQGGRTNYGYTF. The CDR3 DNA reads TGTGCCAGTTCACAGGGGGGGCGGACTAACTATGGCTACACCTTC.

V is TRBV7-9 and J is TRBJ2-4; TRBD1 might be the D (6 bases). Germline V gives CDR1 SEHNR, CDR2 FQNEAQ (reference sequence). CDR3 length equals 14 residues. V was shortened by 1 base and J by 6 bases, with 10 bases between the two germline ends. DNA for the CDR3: TGTGCCAGCAGCTTAGGCCAGGGGAGAAACATTCAGTACTTC. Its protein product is CASSLGQGRNIQYF.

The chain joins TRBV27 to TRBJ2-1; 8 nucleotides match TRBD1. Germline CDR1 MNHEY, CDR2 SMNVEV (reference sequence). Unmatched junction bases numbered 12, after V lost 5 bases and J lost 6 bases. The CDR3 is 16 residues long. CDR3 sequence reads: CASSPTRTGFGNEQFF. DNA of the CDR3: TGTGCCAGCAGTCCCACCCGGACAGGGTTCGGCAATGAGCAGTTCTTC.

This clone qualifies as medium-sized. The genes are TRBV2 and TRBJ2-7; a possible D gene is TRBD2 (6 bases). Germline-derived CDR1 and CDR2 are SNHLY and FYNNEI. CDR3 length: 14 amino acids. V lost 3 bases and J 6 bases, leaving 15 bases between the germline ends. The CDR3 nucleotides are TGTGCCAGCAGTGAGCGGCAGGGAGGAGTCGAGCAGTACTTC. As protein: CASSERQGGVEQYF.

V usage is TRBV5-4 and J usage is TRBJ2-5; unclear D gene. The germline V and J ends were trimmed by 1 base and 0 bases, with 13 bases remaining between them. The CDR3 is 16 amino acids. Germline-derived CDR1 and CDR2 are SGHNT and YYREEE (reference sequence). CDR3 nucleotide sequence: TGTGCCAGCAGCTTGTTCGCGTTGGGTGACCAAGAGACCCAGTACTTC. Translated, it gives CASSLFALGDQETQYF.

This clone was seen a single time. For the CDR3, the DNA is TGTGCCTGGAGTGAACAGGGTGAAGCTTTCTTT. It codes for CAWSEQGEAFF. V and J are TRBV30 and TRBJ1-1; D is possibly TRBD1 (6 bases). The germline V gene has CDR1 GTSNPN and CDR2 SVGIG (reference sequence). The CDR3 sequence is 11 residues long. Trimming removed 1 base from V and 7 bases from J, with 7 bases in between.

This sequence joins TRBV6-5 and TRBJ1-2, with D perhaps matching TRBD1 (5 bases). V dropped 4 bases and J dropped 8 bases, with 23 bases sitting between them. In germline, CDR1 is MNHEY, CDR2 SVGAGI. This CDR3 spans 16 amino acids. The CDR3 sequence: CASSLNRDSPRQGYTF. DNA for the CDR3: TGTGCCAGCAGTTTAAACCGGGACTCTCCGCGGCAAGGCTACACCTTC.

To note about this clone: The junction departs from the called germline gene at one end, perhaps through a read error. CDR3 sequence: CARSLEGGGAYEQYF. The CDR3 region has the DNA TGCGCCCGCAGCTTGGAGGGGGGAGGGGCCTACGAGCAGTACTTC. V gene TRBV5-1 combines with J gene TRBJ2-7, with D possibly TRBD2 on 7 matching bases. The V gene's germline CDR1 is SGHRS and CDR2 YFSETQ. The CDR3 consists of 15 residues.

This CDR3 is CASTGTSGYTGELFF. The CDR3 DNA reads as TGTGCCAGCACAGGGACTAGCGGATACACCGGGGAGCTGTTTTTT. This chain links TRBV19 with TRBJ2-2, with 11 bases that match TRBD2. CDR3 size: 15 residues. J gave up 3 bases and V 9 bases, and 6 bases lay outside the gene matches. Germline values: CDR1 LNHDA, CDR2 SQIVND (reference sequence).

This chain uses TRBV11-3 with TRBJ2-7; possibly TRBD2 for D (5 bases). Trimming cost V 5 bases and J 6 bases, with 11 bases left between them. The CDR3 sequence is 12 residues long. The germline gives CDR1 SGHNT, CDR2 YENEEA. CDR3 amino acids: CASSVLGIEQYF. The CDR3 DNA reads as TGTGCCAGCAGCGTACTAGGCATCGAGCAGTACTTC.

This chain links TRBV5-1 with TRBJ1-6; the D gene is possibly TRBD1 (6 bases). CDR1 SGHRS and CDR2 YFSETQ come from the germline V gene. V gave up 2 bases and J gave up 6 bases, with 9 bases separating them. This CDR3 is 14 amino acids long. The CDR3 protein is CASSFKQGNSPLHF. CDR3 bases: TGCGCCAGCAGCTTCAAACAGGGTAATTCACCCCTCCACTTT. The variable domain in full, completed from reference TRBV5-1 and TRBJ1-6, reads KAGVTQTPRYLIKTRGQQVTLSCSPISGHRSVSWYQQTPGQGLQFLFEYFSETQRNKGNFPGRFSGRQFSNSRSEMNVSTLELGDSALYLCASSFKQGNSPLHFGNGTRLTVT.

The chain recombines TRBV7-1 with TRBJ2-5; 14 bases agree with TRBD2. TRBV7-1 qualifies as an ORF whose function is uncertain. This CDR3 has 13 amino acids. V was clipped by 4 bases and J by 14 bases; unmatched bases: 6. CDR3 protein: CASSYGLAGGEYF. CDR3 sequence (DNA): TGTGCCAGCAGCTACGGACTAGCGGGGGGCGAATACTTC.

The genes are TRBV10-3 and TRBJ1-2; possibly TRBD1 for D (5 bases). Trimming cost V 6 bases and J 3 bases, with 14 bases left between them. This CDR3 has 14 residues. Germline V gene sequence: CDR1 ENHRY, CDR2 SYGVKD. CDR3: CAIRSSGEDYGYTF. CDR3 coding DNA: TGTGCCATCAGATCCTCGGGGGAGGACTATGGCTACACCTTC.

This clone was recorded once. The CDR3 DNA sequence: TGTGCCAGCAGCTCTCCTACTAGCGGGATGGACAATGAGCAGTTCTTC. Translating it yields CASSSPTSGMDNEQFF. This chain links TRBV5-4 with TRBJ2-1; TRBD2 agrees at 10 bases. Germline CDR1 reads SGHNT; CDR2 reads YYREEE (reference sequence). V was pared by 3 bases and J by 5 bases, with 8 bases of the junction left unmatched. This CDR3 contains 16 residues.

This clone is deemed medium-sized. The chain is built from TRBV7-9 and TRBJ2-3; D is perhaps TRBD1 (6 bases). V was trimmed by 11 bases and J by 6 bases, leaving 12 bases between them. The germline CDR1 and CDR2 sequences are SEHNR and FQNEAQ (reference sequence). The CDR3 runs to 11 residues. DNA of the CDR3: TGTGCCGCTTCAGGGGCGGATACGCAGTATTTT. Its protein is CAASGADTQYF.

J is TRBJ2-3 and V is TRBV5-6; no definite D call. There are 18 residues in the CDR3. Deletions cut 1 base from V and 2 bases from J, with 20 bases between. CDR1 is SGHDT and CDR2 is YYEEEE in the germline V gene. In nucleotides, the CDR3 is TGTGCCAGCAGCTTGCCTGTTAACCCTGTATATTACACAGATACGCAGTATTTT. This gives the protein CASSLPVNPVYYTDTQYF. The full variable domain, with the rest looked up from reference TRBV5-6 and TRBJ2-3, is DAGVTQSPTHLIKTRGQQVTLRCSPKSGHDTVSWYQQALGQGPQFIFQYYEEEERQRGNFPDRFSGHQFPNYSSELNVNALLLGDSALYLCASSLPVNPVYYTDTQYFGPGTRLTVL.

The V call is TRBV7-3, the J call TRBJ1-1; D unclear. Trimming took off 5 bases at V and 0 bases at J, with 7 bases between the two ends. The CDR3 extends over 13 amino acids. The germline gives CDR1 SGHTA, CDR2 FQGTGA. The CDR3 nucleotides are TGTGCCAGCAGCCAGCAGATGAACACTGAAGCTTTCTTT. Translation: CASSQQMNTEAFF.

The CDR3 region is CASSSPGHDYGYTF. The CDR3 nucleotides read TGTGCCAGCAGTTCCCCGGGACACGACTATGGCTACACCTTC. The chain links TRBV28 to TRBJ1-2, with a possible D match to TRBD1 (6 bases). Germline assignment: CDR1 MDHEN and CDR2 SYDVKM. The CDR3 has 14 residues. Trimming took off 4 bases at V and 3 bases at J, with 12 bases between the two ends.

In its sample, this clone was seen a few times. CDR3 loop: CASSLRGAGYTF. As DNA, the CDR3 is TGTGCCAGCAGTTTAAGGGGGGCTGGCTACACCTTC. The V call is TRBV27, the J call TRBJ1-2, with D tentatively TRBD1 (6 bases). The CDR3 loop spans 12 amino acids. Germline lookup yields CDR1 MNHEY and CDR2 SMNVEV (reference sequence). Trimming removed 2 bases from V and 7 bases from J, with 8 bases in between.

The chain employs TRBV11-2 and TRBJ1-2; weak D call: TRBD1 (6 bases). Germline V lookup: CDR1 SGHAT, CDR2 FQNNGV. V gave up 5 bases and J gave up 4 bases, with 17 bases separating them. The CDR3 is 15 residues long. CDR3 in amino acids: CASSRTTGRLYGYTF. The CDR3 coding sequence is TGTGCCAGCAGCCGGACGACAGGCCGGCTCTATGGCTACACCTTC.